The 27 T cell receptor beta chains presented below share a single source sample, sequenced in a study of shared clonotypes between healthy human individuals. Assay: immunoSEQ multiplex PCR; the TCRdb copy retains only in-frame clones and omits some. The table records about 1.5 million clones, roughly 98% of them present only once. Sequenced input: naive CD4+ T cells sorted from blood. Subset indicated: CD45RA+ positively selected. All receptors come from a man aged 30 to 45 in good health.

The J gene is TRBJ2-3, the V gene TRBV7-6; a possible D gene is TRBD2 (6 bases). Germline CDR1 and CDR2: SGHVS and FNYEAQ. Trimming removed 5 bases at V and 2 bases at J, with 20 bases between. There are 17 residues in the CDR3. The CDR3 sequence: CASSPEGTTVLTDTQYF. The CDR3 DNA is TGTGCCAGCAGCCCGGAGGGCACCACCGTGCTCACAGATACGCAGTATTTT.

DNA for the CDR3: TGCGCCAGCAGCTTGGAAACTAGGTTCGGCAATGAGCAGTTCTTC. It yields the protein CASSLETRFGNEQFF. This chain links TRBV5-1 with TRBJ2-1, with D possibly being TRBD2 (5 bases). Germline values: CDR1 SGHRS, CDR2 YFSETQ. The germline V and J ends were trimmed by 0 bases and 6 bases, with 13 bases remaining between them. This CDR3 has 15 residues.

The chain combines TRBV2 with TRBJ2-5; weak D call: TRBD2 (5 bases). Germline CDR1 SNHLY, CDR2 FYNNEI. Trimming stripped 3 bases from V and 5 bases from J, with 7 bases between. This CDR3 region has 12 residues. The DNA of the CDR3 is TGTGCCAGCAGTGACCCGGGGGAGACCCAGTACTTC. It specifies CASSDPGETQYF.

This sequence joins TRBV2 and TRBJ2-2; D may match TRBD1 or TRBD2 (6 bases each). Germline CDR1 and CDR2: SNHLY and FYNNEI. Trimming removed 6 bases at V and 10 bases at J, with 15 bases between. There are 13 residues in the CDR3. The CDR3 DNA reads as TGTGCCAGCAGGGGATACAGGGACTCGGAGCTGTTTTTT. Translated, it gives CASRGYRDSELFF.

This chain uses TRBV10-2 with TRBJ2-7; no clear D. CDR1 is WSHSY and CDR2 is SAAADI in the germline V gene. Trimming shortened V by 1 base and J by 2 bases, and 9 bases separated the two germline ends. The CDR3 consists of 14 residues. The CDR3 nucleotides read TGCGCCAGCAGTGAGTTTGTAAAGCCCTACGAGCAGTACTTC. This codes for CASSEFVKPYEQYF.

This rearrangement joins TRBV5-4 to TRBJ1-4, with D perhaps TRBD1 (6 bases). Trimming removed 2 bases at V and 6 bases at J, with 14 bases between. The CDR3 sequence is 15 residues long. The V gene's germline CDR1 is SGHNT and CDR2 YYREEE (reference sequence). CDR3 in amino acids: CASSFGGRSDEKLFF. DNA for the CDR3: TGTGCCAGCAGCTTTGGGGGGCGTTCTGATGAAAAACTGTTTTTT.

This clone was seen only once. The J gene is TRBJ2-5, the V gene TRBV2; D remains unclear. V lost 6 bases, J lost 3 bases, and 5 bases lay in between. Germline lookup yields CDR1 SNHLY and CDR2 FYNNEI. CDR3 length: 11 residues. CDR3 amino acids: CASRVEETQYF. DNA for the CDR3: TGTGCCAGCAGAGTCGAAGAGACCCAGTACTTC.

The chain is built from TRBV19 and TRBJ2-5; TRBD2 matches 7 bases. The CDR3 extends over 15 amino acids. The V and J ends lost 6 bases and 1 base, in that order; junction bases with no gene match: 8. Germline-derived CDR1 and CDR2 are LNHDA and SQIVND (reference sequence). The CDR3 spells CASRQRGGLQETQYF. CDR3 bases: TGTGCCAGTAGACAGCGGGGCGGGCTCCAAGAGACCCAGTACTTC.

The genes are TRBV5-4 and TRBJ2-2; no firm D call. Trimming pared 4 bases from V and 7 bases from J, leaving 8 bases between. This CDR3 is built from 12 residues. Germline CDR1 is SGHNT and CDR2 is YYREEE (reference sequence). CDR3 sequence: CASSAEVGELFF. CDR3 bases: TGTGCCAGCAGCGCAGAAGTCGGGGAGCTGTTTTTT. The entire variable domain, with the rest obtained from reference TRBV5-4 and TRBJ2-2, is as follows: ETGVTQSPTHLIKTRGQQVTLRCSSQSGHNTVSWYQQALGQGPQFIFQYYREEENGRGNFPPRFSGLQFPNYSSELNVNALELDDSALYLCASSAEVGELFFGEGSRLTVL.

This clone has just a few counts. Other DNA sequences from this sample encode an identical CDR3 as well. The V call is TRBV20-1, the J call TRBJ1-5; the D is unclear. V was shortened by 6 bases and J by 5 bases, with 8 bases between the two germline ends. Germline values: CDR1 DFQATT, CDR2 SNEGSKA (reference sequence). The CDR3 length is 11 residues. CDR3 loop: CSAIRDQPQHF. The CDR3 DNA follows: TGCAGTGCGATCAGAGATCAGCCCCAGCATTTT.

V usage is TRBV6-6 and J usage is TRBJ2-3, with 8 bases that match TRBD2. CDR1 and CDR2 (germline): MNHNY, SVGAGI (reference sequence). Trimming cost V 5 bases and J 8 bases; bases outside gene matches: 12. This CDR3 contains 15 residues. For the CDR3, the DNA is TGTGCCAGCAGTGGGGAGCGGGAGACGAAGGGTACGCAGTATTTT. As protein: CASSGERETKGTQYF.

The J gene is TRBJ2-7, the V gene TRBV4-3; 12 nucleotides line up with TRBD1. V lost 4 bases and J lost 2; bases outside the gene matches: 6. CDR1 LGHNA and CDR2 YSLEER come from the germline V gene. The CDR3 is made up of 16 amino acids. CDR3 nucleotide sequence: TGCGCCAGCAGCCCTGGGACAGGGGGCCTTGCCTACGAGCAGTACTTC. Its protein product is CASSPGTGGLAYEQYF.

The V gene is TRBV19, the J gene TRBJ2-1, with a possible D match to TRBD2 (6 bases). The CDR3 sequence is 14 residues long. CDR1 is LNHDA, CDR2 SQIVND, per germline (reference sequence). The V end was cut by 6 bases, the J end by 3 bases, with 12 bases between. CDR3 nucleotide sequence: TGTGCCAGTAGCGCGGGATACCTCTACAATGAGCAGTTCTTC. This encodes CASSAGYLYNEQFF.

This chain uses TRBV7-8 with TRBJ2-7, with 8 bases aligning to TRBD2. This CDR3 has 22 amino acids. V trimming: 1 base; J trimming: 2 bases; junction bases outside the gene matches: 25. Germline CDR1 reads SGHVS; CDR2 reads FQNEAQ. The CDR3: CASSLVRSAVTSEMRNPYEQYF. CDR3 DNA sequence: TGTGCCAGCAGCTTAGTCCGATCGGCGGTGACTAGCGAGATGAGGAATCCCTACGAGCAGTACTTC.

The chain has TRBV7-6 and TRBJ2-1; D remains unclear. Germline CDR1 is SGHVS and CDR2 is FNYEAQ. Trimming removed 1 base at V and 7 bases at J, with 8 bases between. The CDR3 has 13 residues. The CDR3 region is CASSLVAPNEQFF. Written as DNA, the CDR3 is TGTGCCAGCAGCTTAGTAGCTCCAAATGAGCAGTTCTTC.

The gene calls are TRBV11-2 and TRBJ2-2; D might be TRBD1 (6 bases). This CDR3 spans 16 amino acids. CDR1 SGHAT and CDR2 FQNNGV come from the germline V gene. The V and J ends lost 5 bases and 3 bases respectively, with 16 bases between them. The CDR3 region has the DNA TGTGCCAGCAGCCGATTATTACAGGGATACACCGGGGAGCTGTTTTTT. Protein: CASSRLLQGYTGELFF.

The chain carries TRBV7-8 and TRBJ1-1, with D perhaps TRBD1 (5 bases). The CDR3 extends over 14 amino acids. Trimming pared 5 bases from V and 6 bases from J, leaving 16 bases between. CDR1 SGHVS and CDR2 FQNEAQ come from the germline V gene. CDR3 DNA: TGTGCCAGCAGCCCCCAGACGGGACGGTCTGAAGCTTTCTTT. Encoded protein: CASSPQTGRSEAFF.

The chain links TRBV27 to TRBJ2-7; D might be TRBD1 or TRBD2, each matching 5 bases. The ends were cut back, 6 bases at V and 1 base at J, with 10 bases in the middle. CDR3 length equals 13 residues. From germline, CDR1 is MNHEY and CDR2 SMNVEV (reference sequence). Written as DNA, the CDR3 is TGTGCCAGCAGCCCGGGACGGTCCTACGAGCAGTACTTC. Translated, it gives CASSPGRSYEQYF.

The V gene is TRBV4-1, the J gene TRBJ1-4, with TRBD1 identical over 7 bases. V lost 5 bases and J lost 8; bases outside the gene matches: 26. Germline V lookup: CDR1 MGHRA, CDR2 YSYEKL. This CDR3 is 20 amino acids long. CDR3 bases: TGCGCCAGCAGCAGACGCAGCCTTCGGGACAGCTTAGTTGGAATCGAAAAACTGTTTTTT. Protein product: CASSRRSLRDSLVGIEKLFF.

This chain joins TRBV5-1 and TRBJ2-3; D is undetermined. The CDR3 covers 14 residues. Trimming stripped 0 bases from V and 4 bases from J, with 9 bases between. Germline-derived CDR1 and CDR2 are SGHRS and YFSETQ. The CDR3 sequence: CASSLAGSADTQYF. DNA of the CDR3: TGCGCCAGCAGCTTGGCCGGGTCAGCAGATACGCAGTATTTT. Full variable domain (rest looked up from reference TRBV5-1 and TRBJ2-3): KAGVTQTPRYLIKTRGQQVTLSCSPISGHRSVSWYQQTPGQGLQFLFEYFSETQRNKGNFPGRFSGRQFSNSRSEMNVSTLELGDSALYLCASSLAGSADTQYFGPGTRLTVL.

The rearrangement links TRBV28 to TRBJ1-1; D might be TRBD1 (6 bases). The CDR3 is 14 residues long. Germline CDR1 is MDHEN and CDR2 is SYDVKM. V lost 7 bases to trimming and J lost 5 bases, with 17 bases between them. For the CDR3, the DNA is TGTGCCAGCATCAATGGGGGCGCCGGGACTGAAGCTTTCTTT. Protein sequence: CASINGGAGTEAFF. The whole variable domain, filled in from reference TRBV28 and TRBJ1-1, reads DVKVTQSSRYLVKRTGEKVFLECVQDMDHENMFWYRQDPGLGLRLIYFSYDVKMKEKGDIPEGYSVSREKKERFSLILESASTNQTSMYLCASINGGAGTEAFFGQGTRLTVV.

In its sample, this clone was seen once. This chain uses TRBV27 with TRBJ2-3, with 9 bases lining up with TRBD2. This CDR3 contains 20 residues. Germline V lookup: CDR1 MNHEY, CDR2 SMNVEV (reference sequence). Unmatched junction bases numbered 19, after V lost 6 bases and J lost 0 bases. The CDR3 sequence is CASRRLGVAGALGSTDTQYF. Written as DNA, the CDR3 is TGTGCCAGCAGAAGACTGGGGGTAGCGGGAGCGTTGGGTAGCACAGATACGCAGTATTTT.

The table lists this clone with a count of one. The chain is built from TRBV9 and TRBJ2-2; 7 positions match TRBD1. The CDR3 has 14 residues. Germline V CDR1 and CDR2: SGDLS, YYNGEE. V shed 3 bases and J 4 bases; nucleotides not matched to a gene: 3. The CDR3 protein is CASSAGQVTGELFF. As DNA, the CDR3 is TGTGCCAGCAGCGCCGGACAGGTCACCGGGGAGCTGTTTTTT. The variable domain in full, completed from reference TRBV9 and TRBJ2-2, reads DSGVTQTPKHLITATGQRVTLRCSPRSGDLSVYWYQQSLDQGLQFLIQYYNGEERAKGNILERFSAQQFPDLHSELNLSSLELGDSALYFCASSAGQVTGELFFGEGSRLTVL.

The chain couples TRBV7-3 to TRBJ1-1; maybe TRBD1 (6 bases). Trimming left V 0 bases short and J 4 bases short, with 12 bases between. The CDR3 runs to 15 residues. Germline CDR1 and CDR2: SGHTA and FQGTGA. This CDR3 reads CASSLTGGAGTEAFF. Here the CDR3 DNA reads TGTGCCAGCAGCTTAACAGGGGGGGCTGGCACTGAAGCTTTCTTT.

This clone was recorded only once. The V call is TRBV5-4, the J call TRBJ2-5, with D maybe TRBD2 (6 bases). The CDR3 contains 13 residues. Germline V lookup: CDR1 SGHNT, CDR2 YYREEE (reference sequence). Trimming shortened V by 4 bases and J by 3 bases, and 10 bases separated the two germline ends. CDR3 in amino acids: CASSRSGEETQYF. The CDR3 coding sequence is TGTGCCAGCAGCCGTTCGGGGGAAGAGACCCAGTACTTC.

The chain joins TRBV28 to TRBJ2-3, with D perhaps TRBD2 (6 bases). V lost 5 bases to trimming and J lost 2 bases, with 38 bases between them. CDR1 and CDR2 from the germline V gene are MDHEN and SYDVKM. CDR3 length: 23 amino acids. DNA of the CDR3: TGTGCCAGCAGTAAGTCTTTTTTCCGGGGTTCCCGGAGATTTAGCGGCAACACAGATACGCAGTATTTT. Its protein is CASSKSFFRGSRRFSGNTDTQYF.

As DNA, the CDR3 is TGCAGCGCCTTACGTTGGGCCGGGACTACCAATGCAATAGATGAGCAGTTCTTC. Protein: CSALRWAGTTNAIDEQFF. This chain joins TRBV29-1 and TRBJ2-1; 7 bases line up with TRBD2. The ends lost 7 bases at V and 8 bases at J; junction bases unmatched: 26. The CDR3 runs to 18 residues. Germline V CDR1 and CDR2: SQVTM, ANQGSEA.